This T cell receptor (beta chain) was retrieved from a study of response to subunit inactivated influenza vaccine. The study's findings and limits: Authors suggested few new T cells are recruited by each seasonal influenza vaccination.

TCRdb re-analysed the RT-PCR reads in MiXCR, keeping a single row per CDR3 protein. The sample contains 300,000 to 350,000 distinct CDR3 sequences, roughly 20% of which appear only once. Note on this clonotype: Its cognate antigen is unknown.

The CDR3 sequence is 12 residues long. Trimming removed 3 bases from V and 3 bases from J, with 8 bases in between. Germline CDR1 reads DFQATT; CDR2 reads SNEGSKA (reference sequence). J is TRBJ1-1 and V is TRBV20-1; D gene uncertain. Material: PBMCs from blood, obtained approximately 20 months after vaccination. The sequence was collected from a man between 50 and 69 years old who received an inactivated influenza vaccine. The CDR3, as DNA: TGCAGTGCTAGCCGGACTTACACTGAAGCTTTCTTT. It encodes CSASRTYTEAFF.